This TCR beta chain was captured in a study of blood T cell repertoires in COVID-19. This table comes from immunoSEQ multiplex PCR, and its TCRdb copy is limited to in-frame clones, with some not included. This table holds around 160,000 clones, around 80% found once. Losses at the gene ends were 3 bases for V and 6 bases for J; bases not matched to a gene: 8. CDR1 is LGHDT, CDR2 YNNKEL, per germline (reference sequence). CDR3 length: 15 residues. J is TRBJ1-2 and V is TRBV3-1 (or the pseudogene TRBV3-2), with 9 bases matching TRBD1. The sequencing sample was made of peripheral blood. This TCR came from a human donor with acute or convalescent COVID-19. The donor label of this sample is uncertain. For the CDR3, the DNA is TGTGCCAGCAGCCAGGGGTGGGACAGGGTGCATGGCTACACCTTC. The encoded protein is CASSQGWDRVHGYTF.